A selection of T cell receptor beta chains follows, all from one sample in a study of human T cells and chemical hapten exposure. Via MiXCR, TCRdb re-called the RACE reads, giving one row per CDR3 protein. The sample carries about 200,000 distinct CDR3 sequences, about 25% recorded once. Sequencing used whole blood, obtained in connection with sensitization to the hapten diphenylcyclopropenone (DPC). These receptors came from a woman aged 35 to 49 with alopecia areata. Some clones in this sample may be carry-over from other donors' samples. The CDR3 runs from the conserved cysteine through the conserved F or W. Fields, in order: V gene, J gene, CDR3 protein.

>TRBV25-1|TRBJ2-7
CASSDNGPYEQYF
>TRBV21-1|TRBJ2-3
CASRADTQYF
>TRBV6-2/TRBV6-3|TRBJ2-1
CASRLPPYNEQFF
>TRBV4-1|TRBJ2-3
CASSQDSGITDTQYF
>TRBV7-2|TRBJ2-1
CASSPAGWDNEQFF
>TRBV12-3/TRBV12-4|TRBJ1-6
CASSFEYSNNSPLHF
>TRBV24-1|TRBJ2-3
CATSEGLGAVTTDTQYF
>TRBV7-2|TRBJ1-5
CASSSHNNQPQHF
>TRBV6-5|TRBJ2-5
CASSSGRGGPPYF
>TRBV6-5|TRBJ2-7
CASSYGSGPHYEQYF